This entry concerns a single TCR beta chain. This sample stems from a study of Graves' ophthalmopathy and Graves' hyperthyroidism. The sequenced template was RNA, covering the TCR beta CDR3 region. RT-PCR with HTBI primers came first, then second-round multiplex PCR. From the multiplex PCR reads, TCRdb called clonotypes with MiXCR, one entry per CDR3 protein. The repertoire holds approximately 640,000 distinct CDR3 sequences, about 41% seen once, with around 3.3% in the top ten. The germline gives CDR1 LNHDA, CDR2 SQIVND (reference sequence). The CDR3 totals 14 residues. With 3 bases removed from V and 4 bases from J, the gap between germline ends came to 9 bases.

This chain uses TRBV19 with TRBJ1-4, with a possible D match to TRBD1 (5 bases). The TCR was taken from an adult man with Graves' ophthalmopathy. The specimen was peripheral blood. As DNA, the CDR3 is TGTGCCAGTAGTATCAACGGGGGTAATGAAAAACTGTTTTTT. Translation gives CASSINGGNEKLFF.